Below are 24 T cell receptor beta chains sequenced from a single sample in a study of blood T cell repertoires in COVID-19. Sequencing used immunoSEQ multiplex PCR; TCRdb keeps in-frame clones, though not all of them. The data hold roughly 290,000 clones, with approximately 83% observed a single time. Material: PBMCs or T cells enriched from blood (not recorded which). These receptors were taken from a man aged 25 to 40 who had recovered from COVID-19.

The rearrangement links TRBV7-9 to TRBJ1-6; 8 nucleotides align to TRBD1. The germline V gene encodes CDR1 SEHNR and CDR2 FQNEAQ (reference sequence). Trimming took 1 base from V and 3 from J; bases not matched to a gene: 5. This CDR3 is built from 17 residues. CDR3 in DNA: TGTGCCAGCAGCTTAGTAGCAGGGACAGGCTATAATTCACCCCTCCACTTT. Residues: CASSLVAGTGYNSPLHF.

This clone was observed a handful of times. This chain links TRBV6-4 with TRBJ2-1; D possibly corresponds to TRBD1 (5 bases). V lost 8 bases and J 7 bases, leaving 21 bases between the germline ends. This CDR3 is built from 15 residues. Per germline, CDR1 MRHNA and CDR2 SNTAGT. CDR3 in amino acids: CASSRTSGAGNEQFF. DNA for the CDR3: TGTGCCAGCTCTCGAACCAGTGGGGCTGGGAATGAGCAGTTCTTC.

The rearrangement links TRBV28 to TRBJ1-1; 10 positions agree with TRBD1. The CDR3 is 13 amino acids. The V gene end was trimmed by 2 bases and the J gene end by 11 bases; junction bases not matched to a gene: 5. Germline CDR1 is MDHEN and CDR2 is SYDVKM. CDR3 in amino acids: CASSLATGGSAFF. The CDR3 DNA sequence: TGTGCCAGCAGTTTAGCGACAGGGGGCAGTGCTTTCTTT.

The rearrangement joins TRBV5-4 to TRBJ2-1; 7 positions match TRBD1. The CDR3 length is 14 residues. Losses at the gene ends were 0 bases for V and 5 bases for J; bases not matched to a gene: 2. Germline assignment: CDR1 SGHNT and CDR2 YYREEE (reference sequence). The CDR3 protein is CASSLVTGDNEQFF. The CDR3 nucleotides are TGTGCCAGCAGCTTGGTTACAGGGGACAATGAGCAGTTCTTC.

The rearrangement links TRBV4-2 to TRBJ2-2; 10 bases match TRBD2. Germline CDR1 reads LGHNA; CDR2 reads YNFKEQ. This CDR3 is built from 15 residues. Losses at the gene ends were 0 bases for V and 7 bases for J; bases not matched to a gene: 2. The CDR3 reads CASSQELAGYGELFF. The CDR3 bases are TGTGCCAGCAGCCAAGAACTAGCGGGGTACGGGGAGCTGTTTTTT.

The rearrangement links TRBV7-9 to TRBJ1-6, with 12 bases lining up with TRBD1. This CDR3 is built from 16 residues. Germline trimming cut 5 bases from V and 5 bases from J; bases unmatched to any gene: 4. The germline CDR1 and CDR2 sequences are SEHNR and FQNEAQ (reference sequence). The CDR3 loop is CASSQGTGGNNSPLHF. The DNA for the CDR3 is TGTGCCAGCAGCCAAGGGACAGGGGGCAATAATTCACCCCTCCACTTT.

The chain links TRBV5-8 to TRBJ1-2, with D possibly matching TRBD1 (6 bases). Germline V gene data show CDR1 as SGHTS and CDR2 as YDEGEE. CDR3 length equals 14 residues. V shed 5 bases and J shed 1 base, with 12 bases lying between them. The CDR3 sequence is CASSKQGINYGYTF. Here the CDR3 DNA reads TGTGCCAGCAGTAAACAGGGAATTAACTATGGCTACACCTTC.

The chain couples TRBV6-5 to TRBJ2-6; D not resolved. The V and J ends lost 6 bases and 1 base respectively, with 7 bases between them. CDR1 MNHEY and CDR2 SVGAGI come from the germline V gene. The CDR3 totals 14 residues. The CDR3: CASRRKSGANVLTF. The CDR3 nucleotides read TGTGCCAGCAGGCGGAAATCTGGGGCCAACGTCCTGACTTTC.

The rearrangement uses TRBV7-8 and TRBJ2-2; TRBD1 matches 12 bases. This CDR3 comprises 18 residues. Germline loops: CDR1 SGHVS, CDR2 FQNEAQ. V was pared by 4 bases and J by 4 bases, with 10 bases of the junction left unmatched. CDR3 bases: TGTGCCAGCAGCTACACCGGGACAGGGGGCGCGGGCACCGGGGAGCTGTTTTTT. This translates into CASSYTGTGGAGTGELFF.

The chain couples TRBV6-4 to TRBJ1-6; D unclear. The CDR3 is 15 amino acids. Germline V gene data show CDR1 as MRHNA and CDR2 as SNTAGT. V was shortened by 0 bases and J by 7 bases, with 10 bases between the two germline ends. CDR3 amino acids: CASSDSMGQNSPLHF. For the CDR3, the DNA is TGTGCCAGCAGTGACTCGATGGGCCAGAATTCACCCCTCCACTTT.

As concerns this clone: Different DNA sequences within this sample yield the same CDR3. The chain uses TRBV5-4 and TRBJ2-1; 11 bases align to TRBD2. Trimming took 4 bases from V and 5 from J; bases not matched to a gene: 5. CDR3 size: 15 residues. CDR1 and CDR2 (germline): SGHNT, YYREEE (reference sequence). The CDR3 nucleotides are TGTGCCAGCAGCCCCCTAGCGGGGGGCAACAATGAGCAGTTCTTC. Translated: CASSPLAGGNNEQFF.

The rearrangement joins TRBV6-5 to TRBJ2-5; 8 bases are shared with TRBD1. The CDR3 has 13 residues. From germline, CDR1 is MNHEY and CDR2 SVGAGI. Trimming removed 6 bases from V and 5 bases from J; junction bases left unmatched: 5. The CDR3 region is CASRTGARETQYF. CDR3 nucleotide sequence: TGTGCCAGCAGGACAGGGGCACGGGAGACCCAGTACTTC.

The chain is built from TRBV11-3 and TRBJ2-1; tentatively, D is TRBD1 (6 bases). Germline CDR1 SGHNT, CDR2 YENEEA. The CDR3 extends over 14 amino acids. V was cut by 5 bases and J by 1 base, with 9 bases left in between. CDR3 residues: CASSMTGSYNEQFF. CDR3 sequence (DNA): TGTGCCAGCAGCATGACAGGTTCCTACAATGAGCAGTTCTTC.

This chain connects TRBV14 to TRBJ2-5; D possibly corresponds to TRBD2 (5 bases). V was trimmed by 4 bases and J by 0 bases, leaving 18 bases between them. CDR1 and CDR2 from the germline V gene are SGHDN and FVKESK. The CDR3 runs to 17 residues. This chain's CDR3 is CASSRAGWRVDQETQYF. The CDR3, as DNA: TGTGCCAGCAGCCGAGCCGGGTGGCGGGTGGACCAAGAGACCCAGTACTTC.

The chain couples TRBV7-2 to TRBJ2-3; 7 bases match TRBD2. The germline CDR1 and CDR2 sequences are SGHTA and FQGNSA. V lost 5 bases, J lost 7 bases, and 9 bases stayed unmatched. The CDR3 extends over 14 amino acids. The CDR3 nucleotides are TGTGCCAGCAGCCCAGGGAGGGCCGGGAATACGCAGTATTTT. It encodes CASSPGRAGNTQYF.

The genes are TRBV5-1 and TRBJ1-4; D perhaps matches TRBD1 (6 bases). Trimming stripped 2 bases from V and 8 bases from J, with 13 bases between. Germline CDR1 SGHRS, CDR2 YFSETQ. The CDR3 extends over 14 amino acids. CDR3 sequence reads: CASSFRDMNEKLFF. The CDR3 bases are TGCGCCAGCAGCTTCCGGGACATGAACGAAAAACTGTTTTTT.

This clone was observed once. J is TRBJ2-2 and V is TRBV7-2; D is ambiguous. Germline CDR1 SGHTA, CDR2 FQGNSA. The CDR3 covers 14 residues. Trimming cost V 6 bases and J 5 bases, with 13 bases left between them. CDR3 sequence: CASSRTGRTGELFF. CDR3 coding DNA: TGTGCCAGCAGTCGTACCGGCAGGACCGGGGAGCTGTTTTTT.

The chain links TRBV5-4 to TRBJ1-2; D call uncertain. V was cut by 4 bases and J by 1 base, with 5 bases left in between. Germline assignment: CDR1 SGHNT and CDR2 YYREEE (reference sequence). This CDR3 contains 12 residues. In DNA, the CDR3 is TGTGCCAGCAGCGGCGGTAACTATGGCTACACCTTC. Protein sequence: CASSGGNYGYTF.

Here the CDR3 reads CASSEASGVSYNEQFF. CDR3 sequence (DNA): TGTGCCAGCAGTGAAGCCAGCGGGGTTTCCTACAATGAGCAGTTCTTC. The chain couples TRBV25-1 to TRBJ2-1; 7 nucleotides agree with TRBD2. V was pared by 2 bases and J by 1 base, with 5 bases of the junction left unmatched. The CDR3 runs 16 residues. The germline V gene has CDR1 MGHDK and CDR2 SYGVNS. The entire variable domain, with the rest obtained from reference TRBV25-1 and TRBJ2-1, is as follows: EADIYQTPRYLVIGTGKKITLECSQTMGHDKMYWYQQDPGMELHLIHYSYGVNSTEKGDLSSESTVSRIRTEHFPLTLESARPSHTSQYLCASSEASGVSYNEQFFGPGTRLTVL.

The V call is TRBV24-1, the J call TRBJ2-2, with D hard to call. The germline V gene has CDR1 KGHDR and CDR2 SFDVKD. The V end lost 4 bases, the J end lost 6 bases, and 14 bases lay between the germline ends. The CDR3 consists of 15 residues. The CDR3 sequence is CATSDPATASGELFF. The CDR3 nucleotides are TGTGCCACCAGTGACCCGGCGACTGCCTCCGGGGAGCTGTTTTTT.

This clone was counted a few times. The CDR3 DNA is TGTGCCAGCACCGGACAGGGGGTTAGTCAGCCCCAGCATTTT. Translation: CASTGQGVSQPQHF. V and J are TRBV6-5 and TRBJ1-5; TRBD1 matches 10 bases. The germline CDR1 and CDR2 sequences are MNHEY and SVGAGI. J lost 6 bases, V lost 7 bases, and 6 bases had no gene match. The CDR3 length is 14 residues.

The chain combines TRBV6-1 with TRBJ1-2; D perhaps matches TRBD1 (6 bases). Germline V gene sequence: CDR1 MNHNS, CDR2 SASEGT. V was clipped by 2 bases and J by 5 bases, with 15 bases between them. CDR3 length equals 15 residues. CDR3 sequence: CASSEFRVRGYGYTF. CDR3 DNA: TGTGCCAGCAGTGAATTTAGGGTTAGGGGGTATGGCTACACCTTC.

V gene TRBV30 combines with J gene TRBJ2-2; maybe TRBD1 (6 bases). The germline gives CDR1 GTSNPN, CDR2 SVGIG (reference sequence). V lost 3 bases, J lost 4 bases, and 18 bases lay in between. This CDR3 is built from 16 residues. The CDR3 nucleotides read TGTGCCTGGAGGTCAAGATTGGGGGCCGGCACCGGGGAGCTGTTTTTT. This gives the protein CAWRSRLGAGTGELFF.

The chain is built from TRBV7-2 and TRBJ2-2; D not resolved. Looked up from germline, CDR1 is SGHTA and CDR2 is FQGNSA. Trimming stripped 1 base from V and 1 base from J, with 4 bases between. The CDR3 length is 14 residues. The CDR3 coding sequence is TGTGCCAGCAGCTTAGGCGGGAACACCGGGGAGCTGTTTTTT. Residues: CASSLGGNTGELFF. Full variable domain (outside the CDR3, taken from reference TRBV7-2 and TRBJ2-2): GAGVSQSPSNKVTEKGKDVELRCDPISGHTALYWYRQSLGQGLEFLIYFQGNSAPDKSGLPSDRFSAERTGGSVSTLTIQRTQQEDSAVYLCASSLGGNTGELFFGEGSRLTVL.